This TCR beta chain appears in the sequencing data of a study of identical twins. The CDR3 extends over 17 amino acids. Between the trimmed V and J ends, which lost 1 base and 3 bases, there was a span of 17 bases. In germline, CDR1 is SSHAT, CDR2 FNYEAQ (reference sequence). The table lists this clonotype with a count of one. TCRdb analysed the 5' RACE reads with MiXCR anew, one entry per CDR3 protein. The sample has approximately 490,000 distinct CDR3 sequences, 20% to 25% seen once; the top ten hold around 0.47%. The sample also formed part of further work on yellow fever vaccine responses in identical twins.

This sequence was found in a woman aged 18-35 years in good health. This sequence joins TRBV7-7 and TRBJ2-3; weak D call: TRBD2 (6 bases). The sequencing sample was made of CD4+ T cells sorted from blood. The CDR3 sequence is CASSLVPLGAGTDTQYF. The CDR3 DNA reads TGTGCCAGCAGCTTAGTCCCTCTCGGAGCGGGTACAGATACGCAGTATTTT. The whole variable domain, filled in from reference TRBV7-7 and TRBJ2-3, reads GAGVSQSPRYKVTKRGQDVTLRCDPISSHATLYWYQQALGQGPEFLTYFNYEAQPDKSGLPSDRFSAERPEGSISTLTIQRTEQRDSAMYRCASSLVPLGAGTDTQYFGPGTRLTVL.